The 24 T cell receptor beta chains below were found in one sample sequenced in a study of shared clonotypes between healthy human individuals. The protocol was immunoSEQ multiplex PCR, while the TCRdb copy is restricted to in-frame clones and leaves out a portion. The table records about 820,000 clones, roughly 92% of them present only once. Naive-designated CD8 cells lacked CD45RO, were positively enriched for CCR7, and omitted terminally differentiated effector memory CD45RA+ cells. Source material: naive CD8+ T cells sorted from blood. The receptors derive from a man aged 30 to 39 in good health.

The gene calls are TRBV13 and TRBJ2-3, with D possibly being TRBD2 (6 bases). CDR3 length equals 14 residues. CDR1 and CDR2 from the germline V gene are PRHDT and FYEKMQ (reference sequence). V shed 10 bases and J shed 2 bases, with 16 bases lying between them. CDR3 sequence (DNA): TGTGCCATAAGGTCGGCGGACTACACAGATACGCAGTATTTT. Amino acid sequence: CAIRSADYTDTQYF.

This sequence joins TRBV15 and TRBJ2-3; 9 nucleotides line up with TRBD2. V dropped 4 bases and J dropped 3; count of bases not matched to a gene: 8. CDR1 is LNHNV, CDR2 YYDKDF, per germline (reference sequence). CDR3 size: 16 residues. CDR3: CATSIAGVVRTDTQYF. The CDR3 region has the DNA TGTGCCACCAGCATAGCGGGAGTGGTGAGAACAGATACGCAGTATTTT.

V usage is TRBV27 and J usage is TRBJ1-1; D not resolved. V lost 0 bases and J 7 bases, leaving 9 bases between the germline ends. This CDR3 comprises 13 residues. Per germline, CDR1 MNHEY and CDR2 SMNVEV (reference sequence). Here the CDR3 DNA reads TGTGCCAGCAGTTTATCGTCCTCAGGTGAAGCTTTCTTT. Protein: CASSLSSSGEAFF.

The gene calls are TRBV7-2 and TRBJ2-1, with D maybe TRBD2 (5 bases). V was pared by 5 bases and J by 8 bases, with 13 bases between. CDR1 and CDR2 from the germline V gene are SGHTA and FQGNSA. This CDR3 spans 13 amino acids. CDR3 region: CASSQASRDEQFF. The DNA of the CDR3 is TGTGCCAGCAGCCAAGCTAGCCGTGATGAGCAGTTCTTC.

V gene TRBV11-3 combines with J gene TRBJ2-7; D may correspond to TRBD1 or TRBD2 (6 bases each). The V end was cut by 4 bases, the J end by 1 base, with 11 bases between. The CDR3 is 14 residues long. Germline V gene lookup returns CDR1 SGHNT and CDR2 YENEEA. CDR3: CASSSGDSSYEQYF. DNA for the CDR3: TGTGCCAGCAGCTCAGGGGACTCTTCCTACGAGCAGTACTTC.

This chain joins TRBV7-3 and TRBJ2-3, with 10 bases aligning to TRBD1. CDR3 size: 16 residues. The ends lost 4 bases at V and 3 bases at J; junction bases unmatched: 7. CDR1 SGHTA and CDR2 FQGTGA come from the germline V gene. The DNA for the CDR3 is TGTGCCAGCAGCTCCCCCGGGACAGGGGAAACAGATACGCAGTATTTT. This sequence encodes CASSSPGTGETDTQYF.

The chain joins TRBV2 to TRBJ1-2, with D hard to call. This CDR3 contains 14 residues. V lost 0 bases and J 4 bases, leaving 9 bases between the germline ends. Per the germline V gene, CDR1 is SNHLY and CDR2 is FYNNEI. CDR3 bases: TGTGCCAGCAGTGAAGCCGCCTCTGGCTATGGCTACACCTTC. Protein product: CASSEAASGYGYTF. Based on the CDR3 plus reference TRBV2 and TRBJ1-2, the full variable domain is EPEVTQTPSHQVTQMGQEVILRCVPISNHLYFYWYRQILGQKVEFLVSFYNNEISEKSEIFDDQFSVERPDGSNFTLKIRSTKLEDSAMYFCASSEAASGYGYTFGSGTRLTVV.

The chain employs TRBV2 and TRBJ2-1; 11 nucleotides line up with TRBD2. CDR1 and CDR2 from the germline V gene are SNHLY and FYNNEI. The CDR3 totals 14 residues. With V trimmed by 4 bases and J by 9 bases, 5 bases remained unmatched. CDR3 in DNA: TGTGCCAGCAGTGTAGCGGGAGGGCCCGGTGAGCAGTTCTTC. Amino acid sequence: CASSVAGGPGEQFF.

This chain joins TRBV4-1 and TRBJ2-1; TRBD2 aligns across 9 bases. This CDR3 is built from 16 residues. In germline, CDR1 is MGHRA, CDR2 YSYEKL. J lost 8 bases, V lost 0 bases, and 8 bases had no gene match. In DNA form, the CDR3 reads TGCGCCAGCAGCCAAGAAGGATCTAGCGGGACATATGAGCAGTTCTTC. Translated: CASSQEGSSGTYEQFF.

The chain joins TRBV11-2 to TRBJ2-3; 10 bases match TRBD2. This CDR3 is 15 amino acids long. After removal of 2 bases from V and 6 bases from J, the junction contained 5 bases not matched to a gene. The germline gives CDR1 SGHAT, CDR2 FQNNGV. CDR3 amino acids: CASSLLAGVLDTQYF. The CDR3 nucleotides are TGTGCCAGCAGCTTACTAGCGGGAGTGTTGGATACGCAGTATTTT.

This clone was counted a single time. This chain uses TRBV27 with TRBJ1-2; 7 positions match TRBD1. V shed 5 bases and J 3 bases; nucleotides not matched to a gene: 3. The CDR3 sequence is 13 residues long. The V gene's germline CDR1 is MNHEY and CDR2 SMNVEV (reference sequence). The CDR3 DNA reads as TGTGCCAGCAGTGGGACAGCCTACTATGGCTACACCTTC. Its protein product is CASSGTAYYGYTF.

V gene TRBV2 combines with J gene TRBJ2-7, with 9 bases aligning to TRBD1. Per germline, CDR1 SNHLY and CDR2 FYNNEI. This CDR3 has 16 amino acids. V shed 7 bases and J 5 bases; nucleotides not matched to a gene: 15. The CDR3 sequence is CASKTSPGQGFDEQYF. The CDR3 DNA reads TGTGCCAGCAAAACCTCCCCGGGACAGGGATTCGACGAGCAGTACTTC.

The V gene is TRBV11-2, the J gene TRBJ2-5; D unresolved. The germline V gene has CDR1 SGHAT and CDR2 FQNNGV. The CDR3 contains 11 residues. V lost 2 bases and J 4 bases, leaving 2 bases between the germline ends. As DNA, the CDR3 is TGTGCCAGCAGCTTAACAGAGACCCAGTACTTC. Its protein is CASSLTETQYF.

The CDR3 loop is CASSFLSEQFF. As DNA, the CDR3 is TGTGCCAGCAGCTTTCTTAGTGAGCAGTTCTTC. V is TRBV7-9 and J is TRBJ2-1; unclear D gene. V lost 3 bases and J 9 bases, leaving 6 bases between the germline ends. Germline loops: CDR1 SEHNR, CDR2 FQNEAQ (reference sequence). The CDR3 extends over 11 amino acids.

This chain joins TRBV7-9 and TRBJ2-2; tentatively, D is TRBD1 (5 bases). The CDR3 sequence is 15 residues long. Trimming took 4 bases from V and 0 from J, leaving 9 bases between them. Germline V gives CDR1 SEHNR, CDR2 FQNEAQ (reference sequence). The CDR3 nucleotides are TGTGCCAGCAGCTCGGACACCGCGAACACCGGGGAGCTGTTTTTT. This translates into CASSSDTANTGELFF.

V usage is TRBV19 and J usage is TRBJ1-5; D is perhaps TRBD1 (6 bases). The CDR3 totals 17 residues. In germline, CDR1 is LNHDA, CDR2 SQIVND (reference sequence). Trimming removed 3 bases from V and 0 bases from J, with 15 bases in between. The CDR3 DNA follows: TGTGCCAGTAGTATCCCCGGGACAACGTATAGCAATCAGCCCCAGCATTTT. It encodes CASSIPGTTYSNQPQHF.

This chain joins TRBV4-3 and TRBJ2-3; D possibly corresponds to TRBD2 (6 bases). The CDR3 totals 18 residues. The ends were cut back, 0 bases at V and 2 bases at J, with 18 bases in the middle. The V gene's germline CDR1 is LGHNA and CDR2 YSLEER. The CDR3 sequence is CASSQEGGGIRDTDTQYF. In DNA form, the CDR3 reads TGCGCCAGCAGCCAAGAGGGAGGCGGGATTCGGGACACAGATACGCAGTATTTT.

The chain combines TRBV7-9 with TRBJ2-7, with D perhaps TRBD1 (6 bases). The CDR3 is 13 amino acids. Germline CDR1 and CDR2: SEHNR and FQNEAQ (reference sequence). Trimming removed 0 bases from V and 5 bases from J, with 8 bases in between. The CDR3 spells CASSLAGTNEQYF. CDR3 nucleotides: TGTGCCAGCAGCTTAGCCGGGACAAACGAGCAGTACTTC.

The gene calls are TRBV9 and TRBJ1-2; TRBD1 matches at 7 bases. Germline CDR1 is SGDLS and CDR2 is YYNGEE. This CDR3 is 15 amino acids long. Trimming removed 0 bases from V and 4 bases from J; junction bases left unmatched: 6. In DNA form, the CDR3 reads TGTGCCAGCAGCGTAGGCGGACAGGCTGTCTATGGCTACACCTTC. Translation gives CASSVGGQAVYGYTF.

J is TRBJ1-2 and V is TRBV5-1, with a possible D match to TRBD1 (5 bases). The V end was cut by 2 bases, the J end by 6 bases, with 14 bases between. Germline CDR1 reads SGHRS; CDR2 reads YFSETQ. The CDR3 loop spans 14 amino acids. CDR3 DNA: TGCGCCAGCAGCTTCACTAGGGACTTAGATGGCTACACCTTC. Translated, it gives CASSFTRDLDGYTF.

The CDR3 nucleotides read TGTGCCAGCAGTGAAAACCTCTTGTCGAACAATGAGCAGTTCTTC. Protein: CASSENLLSNNEQFF. The J gene is TRBJ2-1, the V gene TRBV2; no clear D. Germline CDR1 reads SNHLY; CDR2 reads FYNNEI. The V and J ends lost 2 bases and 5 bases respectively, with 13 bases between them. The CDR3 contains 15 residues.

V usage is TRBV7-3 and J usage is TRBJ2-5, with D possibly TRBD2 on 7 matching bases. The V end was cut by 2 bases, the J end by 5 bases, with 15 bases between. CDR3 length: 15 residues. Germline CDR1 and CDR2: SGHTA and FQGTGA. CDR3 sequence (DNA): TGTGCCAGCAGCTTATCCGGGGGGCTAAGGGAGACCCAGTACTTC. Amino acid sequence: CASSLSGGLRETQYF. The full variable domain, rest sourced from reference TRBV7-3 and TRBJ2-5, is GAGVSQTPSNKVTEKGKYVELRCDPISGHTALYWYRQSLGQGPEFLIYFQGTGAADDSGLPNDRFFAVRPEGSVSTLKIQRTERGDSAVYLCASSLSGGLRETQYFGPGTRLLVL.

A few counts support this clone. The chain employs TRBV4-1 and TRBJ1-5, with 7 nucleotides matching TRBD1. Germline CDR1 MGHRA, CDR2 YSYEKL. The CDR3 covers 15 residues. Germline trimming cut 5 bases from V and 10 bases from J; bases unmatched to any gene: 14. This CDR3 reads CASSDVYRGRDPQHF. CDR3 nucleotide sequence: TGCGCCAGCAGCGACGTGTACAGGGGAAGGGATCCCCAGCATTTT.

V usage is TRBV6-1 and J usage is TRBJ2-2; D gene uncertain. V was shortened by 2 bases and J by 5 bases, with 6 bases between the two germline ends. The CDR3 covers 13 residues. Per the germline V gene, CDR1 is MNHNS and CDR2 is SASEGT. CDR3 coding DNA: TGTGCCAGCAGTGAATTGACTACCGGGGAGCTGTTTTTT. It encodes CASSELTTGELFF.